The sequence of this T cell receptor beta chain was determined in a study of blood T cell repertoires in COVID-19. At the level of the study: Samples came from the United States, Italy and Spain, spanning acute and convalescent COVID-19. T cells, B-cell-depleted T cells, or PBMCs provided the cDNA or gDNA that served as material.

The ends were cut back, 5 bases at V and 8 bases at J, with 15 bases in the middle. CDR1 is MNHEY and CDR2 is SVGAGI in the germline V gene. The CDR3 consists of 13 residues. Study processing details: Amplified reference gene primers provided the basis for estimating nucleated cell counts. The protocol was immunoSEQ multiplex PCR, while the TCRdb copy is restricted to in-frame clones and leaves out a portion. V, J and clone size reflect that table, while D and trimming were determined from the DNA. The sample yields 200,000 to 300,000 clones, 85% seen once. Sequencing was performed on peripheral blood. The rearrangement joins TRBV6-5 to TRBJ1-1, with D maybe TRBD1 (5 bases). The clonotype comes from a woman aged 55 to 70 with active or convalescent COVID-19. CDR3 DNA: TGTGCCAGCAGTCGCCTTGGAGGGGCCGAAGCTTTCTTT. This translates into CASSRLGGAEAFF.